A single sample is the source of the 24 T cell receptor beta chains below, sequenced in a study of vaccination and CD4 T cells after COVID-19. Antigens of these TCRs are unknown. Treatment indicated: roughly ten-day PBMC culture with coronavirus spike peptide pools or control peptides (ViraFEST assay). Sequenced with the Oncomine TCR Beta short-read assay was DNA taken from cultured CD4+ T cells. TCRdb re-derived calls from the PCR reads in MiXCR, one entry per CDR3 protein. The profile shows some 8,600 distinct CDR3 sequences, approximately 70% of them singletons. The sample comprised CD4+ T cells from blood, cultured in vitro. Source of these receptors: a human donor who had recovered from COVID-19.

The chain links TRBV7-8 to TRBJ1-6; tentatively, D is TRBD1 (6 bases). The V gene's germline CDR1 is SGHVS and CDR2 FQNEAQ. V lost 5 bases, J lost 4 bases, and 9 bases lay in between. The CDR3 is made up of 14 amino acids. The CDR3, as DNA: TGTGCCAGCAGCCGGGGGCAGTATAATTCACCCCTCCACTTT. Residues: CASSRGQYNSPLHF.

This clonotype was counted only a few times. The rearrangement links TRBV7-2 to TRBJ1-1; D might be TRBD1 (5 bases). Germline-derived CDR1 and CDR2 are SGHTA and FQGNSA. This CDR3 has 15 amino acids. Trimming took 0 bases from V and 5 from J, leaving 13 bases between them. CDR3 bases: TGTGCCAGCAGCTTAGCGCTAGGGCGGGGGACTGAAGCTTTCTTT. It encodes CASSLALGRGTEAFF.

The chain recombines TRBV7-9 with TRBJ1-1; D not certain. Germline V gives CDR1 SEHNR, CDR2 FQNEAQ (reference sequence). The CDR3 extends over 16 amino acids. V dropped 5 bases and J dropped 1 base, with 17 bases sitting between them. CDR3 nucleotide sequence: TGTGCCAGCAGCCCAAGAGAGATCCTGAAGAACACTGAAGCTTTCTTT. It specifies CASSPREILKNTEAFF.

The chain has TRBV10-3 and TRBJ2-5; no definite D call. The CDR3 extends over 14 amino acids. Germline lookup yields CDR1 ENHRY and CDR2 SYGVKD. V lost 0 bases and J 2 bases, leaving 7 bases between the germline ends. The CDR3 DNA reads TGTGCCATCAGTGAGTCGTTGGTACAAGAGACCCAGTACTTC. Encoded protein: CAISESLVQETQYF.

The CDR3, as DNA: TGTGCCAGCAGCTCGGAGGACTACCACATAAACTATGGCTACACCTTC. Protein sequence: CASSSEDYHINYGYTF. The chain employs TRBV7-2 and TRBJ1-2; the D is unclear. The CDR3 contains 16 residues. Germline CDR1 and CDR2: SGHTA and FQGNSA. Trimming shortened V by 4 bases and J by 2 bases, and 17 bases separated the two germline ends.

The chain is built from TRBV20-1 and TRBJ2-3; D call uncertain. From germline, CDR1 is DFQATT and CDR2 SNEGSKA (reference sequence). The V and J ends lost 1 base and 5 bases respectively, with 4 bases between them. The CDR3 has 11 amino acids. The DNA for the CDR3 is TGCAGTGCTAGAGGGGAAGATACGCAGTATTTT. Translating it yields CSARGEDTQYF.

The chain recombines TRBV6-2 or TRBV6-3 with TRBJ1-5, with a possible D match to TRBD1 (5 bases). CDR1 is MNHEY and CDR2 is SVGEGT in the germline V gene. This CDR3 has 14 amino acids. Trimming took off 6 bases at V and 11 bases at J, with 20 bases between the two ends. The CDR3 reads CASSPDGGERAQHF. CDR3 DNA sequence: TGTGCCAGCAGCCCGGACGGAGGGGAGAGGGCCCAGCATTTT.

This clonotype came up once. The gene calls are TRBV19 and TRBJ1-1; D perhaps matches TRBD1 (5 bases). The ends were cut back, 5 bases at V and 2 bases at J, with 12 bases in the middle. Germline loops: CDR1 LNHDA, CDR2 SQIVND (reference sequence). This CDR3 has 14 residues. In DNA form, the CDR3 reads TGTGCCAGTAGTCGCCGGGGCGTTAACACTGAAGCTTTCTTT. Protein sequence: CASSRRGVNTEAFF. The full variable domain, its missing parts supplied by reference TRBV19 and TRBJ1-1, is DGGITQSPKYLFRKEGQNVTLSCEQNLNHDAMYWYRQDPGQGLRLIYYSQIVNDFQKGDIAEGYSVSREKKESFPLTVTSAQKNPTAFYLCASSRRGVNTEAFFGQGTRLTVV.

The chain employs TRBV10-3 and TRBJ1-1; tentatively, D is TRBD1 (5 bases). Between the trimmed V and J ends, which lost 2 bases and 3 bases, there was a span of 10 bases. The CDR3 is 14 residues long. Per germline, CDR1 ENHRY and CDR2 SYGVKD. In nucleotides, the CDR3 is TGTGCCATCAGTGAGAGGGAAGGGGACACTGAAGCTTTCTTT. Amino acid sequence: CAISEREGDTEAFF.

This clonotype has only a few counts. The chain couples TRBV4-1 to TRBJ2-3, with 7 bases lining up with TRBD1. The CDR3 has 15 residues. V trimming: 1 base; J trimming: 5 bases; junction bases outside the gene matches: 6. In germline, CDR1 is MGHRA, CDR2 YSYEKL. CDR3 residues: CASSQGRQGKDTQYF. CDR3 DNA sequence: TGCGCCAGCAGCCAAGGAAGACAGGGCAAAGATACGCAGTATTTT.

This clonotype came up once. The CDR3 here is CASTSTGTNQPQHF. DNA for the CDR3: TGTGCCAGTACCTCTACAGGGACCAATCAGCCCCAGCATTTT. The gene calls are TRBV19 and TRBJ1-5; D is perhaps TRBD1 (6 bases). V dropped 7 bases and J dropped 3 bases, with 13 bases sitting between them. Per the germline V gene, CDR1 is LNHDA and CDR2 is SQIVND (reference sequence). CDR3 length: 14 amino acids.

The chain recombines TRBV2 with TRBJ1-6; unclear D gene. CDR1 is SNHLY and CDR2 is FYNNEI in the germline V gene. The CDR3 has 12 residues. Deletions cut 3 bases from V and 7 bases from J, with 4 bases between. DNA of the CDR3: TGTGCCAGCAGTGAGCACAATTCACCCCTCCACTTT. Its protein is CASSEHNSPLHF.

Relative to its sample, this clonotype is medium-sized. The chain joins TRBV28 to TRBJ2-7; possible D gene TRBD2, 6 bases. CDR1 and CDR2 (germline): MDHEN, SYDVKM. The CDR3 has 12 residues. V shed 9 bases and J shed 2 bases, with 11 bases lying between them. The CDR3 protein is CASSLAPYEQYF. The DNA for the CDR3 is TGTGCCAGTTCCCTAGCGCCCTACGAGCAGTACTTC.

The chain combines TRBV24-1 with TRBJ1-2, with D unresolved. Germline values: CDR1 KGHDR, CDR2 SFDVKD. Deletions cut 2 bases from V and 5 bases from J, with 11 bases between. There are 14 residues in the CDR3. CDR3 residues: CATSDSVRSYGYTF. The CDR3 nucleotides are TGTGCCACCAGTGATTCGGTCAGGTCTTATGGCTACACCTTC.

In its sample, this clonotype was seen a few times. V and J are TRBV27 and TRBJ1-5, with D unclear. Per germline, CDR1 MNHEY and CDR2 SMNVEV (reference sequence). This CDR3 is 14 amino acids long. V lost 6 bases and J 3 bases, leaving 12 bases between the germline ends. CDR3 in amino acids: CASSPTVLNQPQHF. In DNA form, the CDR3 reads TGTGCCAGCAGCCCAACAGTTCTCAATCAGCCCCAGCATTTT.

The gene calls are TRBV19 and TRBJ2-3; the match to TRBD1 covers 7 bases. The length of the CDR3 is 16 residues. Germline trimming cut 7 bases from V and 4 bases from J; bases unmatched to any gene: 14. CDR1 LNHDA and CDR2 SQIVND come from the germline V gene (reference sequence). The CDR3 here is CASTPLYSQGADTQYF. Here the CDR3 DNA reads TGTGCCAGTACCCCTTTATATAGTCAGGGGGCAGATACGCAGTATTTT.

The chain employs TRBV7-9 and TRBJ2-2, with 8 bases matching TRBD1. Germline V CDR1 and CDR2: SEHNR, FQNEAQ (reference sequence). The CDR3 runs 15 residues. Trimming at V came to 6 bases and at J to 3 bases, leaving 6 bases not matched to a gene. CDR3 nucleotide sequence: TGTGCCAGCAGTTGGGACAGGAGGGACACCGGGGAGCTGTTTTTT. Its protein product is CASSWDRRDTGELFF.

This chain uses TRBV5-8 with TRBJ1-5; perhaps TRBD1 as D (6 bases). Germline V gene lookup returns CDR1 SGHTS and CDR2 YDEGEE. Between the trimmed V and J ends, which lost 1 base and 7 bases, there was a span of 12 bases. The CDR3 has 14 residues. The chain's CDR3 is CASSLRQGSQPQHF. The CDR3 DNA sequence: TGTGCCAGCAGCTTGAGGCAGGGGAGCCAGCCCCAGCATTTT.

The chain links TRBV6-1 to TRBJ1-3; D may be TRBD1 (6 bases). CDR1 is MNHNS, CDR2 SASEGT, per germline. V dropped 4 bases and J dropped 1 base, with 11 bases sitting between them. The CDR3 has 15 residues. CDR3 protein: CASSAAGTSGNTIYF. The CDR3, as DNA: TGTGCCAGCAGTGCGGCCGGGACATCTGGAAACACCATATATTTT.

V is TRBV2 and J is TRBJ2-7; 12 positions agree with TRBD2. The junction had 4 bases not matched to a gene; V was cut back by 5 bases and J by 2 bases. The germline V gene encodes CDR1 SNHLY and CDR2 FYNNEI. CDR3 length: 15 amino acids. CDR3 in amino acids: CASSPLAGGPYEQYF. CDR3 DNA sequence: TGTGCCAGCAGTCCTCTAGCGGGAGGGCCCTACGAGCAGTACTTC.

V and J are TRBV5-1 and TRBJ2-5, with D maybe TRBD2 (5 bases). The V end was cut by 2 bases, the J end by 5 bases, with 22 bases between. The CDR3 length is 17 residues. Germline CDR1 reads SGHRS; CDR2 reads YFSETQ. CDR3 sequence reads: CASSFVGRTSGGETQYF. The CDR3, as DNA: TGCGCCAGCAGCTTCGTCGGCAGAACCTCCGGCGGGGAGACCCAGTACTTC.

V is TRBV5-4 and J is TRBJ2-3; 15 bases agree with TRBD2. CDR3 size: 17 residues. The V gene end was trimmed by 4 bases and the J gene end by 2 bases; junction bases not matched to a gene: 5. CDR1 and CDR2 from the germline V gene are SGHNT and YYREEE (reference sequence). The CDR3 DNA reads TGTGCCAGCAGCCGGGGACTAGCGGGAGGACCCACAGATACGCAGTATTTT. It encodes CASSRGLAGGPTDTQYF.

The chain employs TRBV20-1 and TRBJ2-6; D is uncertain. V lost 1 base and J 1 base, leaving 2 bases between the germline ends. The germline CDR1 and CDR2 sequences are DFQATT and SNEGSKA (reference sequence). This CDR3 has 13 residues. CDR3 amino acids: CSARVSGANVLTF. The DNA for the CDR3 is TGCAGTGCTAGAGTGTCTGGGGCCAACGTCCTGACTTTC.

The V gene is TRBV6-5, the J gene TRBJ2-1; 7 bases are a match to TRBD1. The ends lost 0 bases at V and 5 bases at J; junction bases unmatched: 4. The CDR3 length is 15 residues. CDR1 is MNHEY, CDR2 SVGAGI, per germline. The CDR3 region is CASSYSAQGNNEQFF. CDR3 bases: TGTGCCAGCAGTTACTCGGCACAGGGGAACAATGAGCAGTTCTTC.